What follows describes a single T cell receptor beta chain. The data were obtained in a study of blood T cell repertoires in COVID-19. On the study more broadly: The study drew acute and convalescent COVID-19 samples from the United States, Italy and Spain. The analysed material was cDNA or gDNA that came from T cells, B-cell-depleted T cells, or PBMCs.

Per the authors' pipeline: Nucleated cell number was recorded as an estimate derived from reference gene primer amplification. Produced via immunoSEQ multiplex PCR; TCRdb's table is partial and in-frame only. The DNA was the basis for D and trimming; V, J and clone size are from that table. The data contain under 300,000 clones, 84% of them singletons. Unmatched junction bases numbered 1, after V lost 2 bases and J lost 3 bases. Germline V lookup: CDR1 SGHTA, CDR2 FQGNSA. The CDR3 runs to 15 residues. The origin of this receptor is a man aged 40-49 years who had recovered from COVID-19. The specimen was peripheral blood. The chain has TRBV7-2 and TRBJ2-7; 13 bases are shared with TRBD2. The CDR3 region is CASSLRTSGSYEQYF. CDR3 DNA: TGTGCCAGCAGCTTAAGGACTAGCGGGAGCTACGAGCAGTACTTC.